This T cell receptor (beta chain) was profiled in a study of vaccination and CD4 T cells after COVID-19 (dated by TCRdb to the early 2020s). With respect to the entire study: Convalescent patients had a positive SARS-CoV-2 result on nasal swab PCR, and of these patients, several had mild disease and one had severe disease. The convalescent cohort included six males and four females, with two Hispanic individuals, seven Caucasians, two Asians and one multiracial person. Participants received two doses of either the Pfizer-BioNTech BNT162b2 vaccine (n=8) or the Moderna mRNA-1273 vaccine (n=2). Post-COVID blood samples were collected from convalescent patients a median of roughly 100 days after diagnosis, with a range of about 30 to 180 days. Post-vaccine blood samples were obtained a median of roughly 75 days after the second vaccine dose, with a range of roughly 14 to 241 days. The cultures were stimulated with overlapping spike peptide pools from SARS-CoV-2 and from the common cold coronaviruses HCoV-NL63, HCoV-OC43 and HCoV-229E. Control cultures used a CEFX viral epitope pool as positive control, an HIV-1 Nef peptide pool as negative control, or no peptide. The spike-specific CD4+ TCR repertoire was compared before and after mRNA vaccination in over nine COVID-19 convalescent patients and a few infection-naive healthy vaccine recipients.

This clonotype appeared a few times. Its antigen has not been determined. No quality values exist for individual bases; no much larger clone is one base distant. The paper as a whole reports these results and caveats: Relatively few convalescent patients were included in the study, and early timepoints after natural infection were not analyzed. In convalescent patients, nearly all vaccine-specific clones (304 of 307) were found to be mono-reactive for SARS-CoV-2 spike rather than cross-reactive with common cold coronaviruses. In convalescent patients, a median around 85% of post-vaccine SARS-CoV-2-reactive clones were detected only after vaccination, and vaccine-specific priming was suggested by this finding. Although the median number of SARS-CoV-2-reactive clonotypes went up from roughly 22 after infection to around 39 after vaccination, the increase was not significant.

The library relied on PCR. DNA from cultured CD4+ T cells underwent TCR sequencing with the Oncomine TCR Beta short-read assay at the Johns Hopkins FTIC core. Genomic DNA was extracted from the cultured CD4+ T cells with the QIAamp micro DNA kit. Oncomine TCR Beta libraries made from cultured CD4+ T cells were pooled using unique dual indexes and sequenced on an Illumina iSeq 100. Regarding the original processing steps: Non-productive sequences were removed, and CDR3s not starting with C, not ending with F or W, or shorter than 7 amino acids were discarded. The MANAFEST web application was used to identify antigen-specific clonotypes by comparing peptide-stimulated wells against reference wells and other culture wells. To be called positive, a clone needed an FDR below 0.05, an odds ratio above 5, and a productive frequency above 0.1% in at least two of three replicate wells. Cross-reactive clonotypes were defined as significantly expanded in both SARS-CoV-2 spike wells and at least one common cold coronavirus spike condition. Using R version 3.6.1, CDR3 homology was evaluated through Levenshtein distances (stringdist) along with unrooted phylogenetic trees (ape). TCRdb reworked the public reads: Q25 trimming with fastp, MiXCR clone assembly, productive beta chains retained. CDR3 protein duplicates are merged, each entry listing the most common genes and DNA. The authors' filters were not applied to this entry. This sample is represented by fewer than 20,000 distinct CDR3 sequences; just under 30% of them were singletons. 17% of the sample belongs to the ten largest clones.

V and J are truncated by 2 bases and 6 bases respectively, leaving an intervening sequence of 13 bases. Inclusive of the bounding cysteine and phenylalanine, the CDR3 is 14 residues long. Just the 42-base CDR3 DNA is kept, in frame starting at base 1. CDR1 and CDR2 were assigned from the germline V gene (reference sequence) as GTSNPN and SVGIG. The sample's treatment or condition label, in plain terms: approximately nine-day PBMC culture with coronavirus spike peptide pools or control peptides (ViraFEST assay). To expand antigen-specific T cells with peptide pools and then pick out the expanded clonotypes through TCR sequencing, the study relied on the ViraFEST assay. The positive SARS-CoV-2 PCR tests of the convalescent patients were dated from March to December 2020, before the Alpha, Beta and Delta variants emerged in the United States. Each well held 2 million or so PBMCs cultured in IMDM containing about 5% human AB serum and approximately 9.4 IU/ml IL-2, with about 10 ug/ml peptide pools added. Half of the culture medium was replaced with fresh IL-2-containing medium on days 3 and 7. Once the cells had been in culture for about 10 days, the EasySep CD4+ T cell isolation kit was used to isolate CD4+ T cells by negative selection. Ficoll-Paque Plus gradient centrifugation was used to isolate PBMCs from whole blood, and the isolated PBMCs were then either used fresh or cryopreserved at -140C. Each culture condition was generally run in triplicate wells.

The TCR was taken from a human donor with COVID-19. The sequencing input was cultured CD4+ T cells from blood. The chain is made from TRBV30 and TRBJ1-4; TRBD1 is a weak D gene call, 5 bases matching. The bases read TGTGCCTGGAGTTCCGGGGGGGGATATGAAAAACTGTTTTTT. Its product reads: CAWSSGGGYEKLFF.